This TCR beta chain was observed in a study of T-cell memory formation after mild COVID-19. About the research overall: For the most part, TCR clusters were specific to one donor.

Findings and caveats of the study: Clones that got smaller from day 15 to 85 had even CD4/CD8, while clones growing later tipped toward CD4+. Still unconfirmed is whether the second-wave clones peaking on day 37 recognized SARS-CoV-2.

This CDR3 region has 16 residues. The ends were cut back, 2 bases at V and 3 bases at J, with 14 bases in the middle. CDR1 and CDR2 (germline): MNHEY, SVGAGI. MiXCR was run by TCRdb on the 5' RACE reads, yielding one entry per CDR3 protein. The table has 170,000 or so distinct CDR3 sequences, about a fifth seen once; the top ten hold more than 20%. This clonotype was counted between two and nine times. Its antigen is undetermined. The source material was PBMCs or a T cell subset sorted from them (not recorded which). The clonotype was recovered from an adult woman who had mild COVID-19 (a few samples of this study predate the infection). Cell type and time point are not known. This chain joins TRBV6-5 and TRBJ2-1; the D gene is possibly TRBD1 (6 bases). The CDR3 DNA follows: TGTGCCAGCAGTTACGCCGAGTGGGGGCGCTACAATGAGCAGTTCTTC. Translating gives CASSYAEWGRYNEQFF.